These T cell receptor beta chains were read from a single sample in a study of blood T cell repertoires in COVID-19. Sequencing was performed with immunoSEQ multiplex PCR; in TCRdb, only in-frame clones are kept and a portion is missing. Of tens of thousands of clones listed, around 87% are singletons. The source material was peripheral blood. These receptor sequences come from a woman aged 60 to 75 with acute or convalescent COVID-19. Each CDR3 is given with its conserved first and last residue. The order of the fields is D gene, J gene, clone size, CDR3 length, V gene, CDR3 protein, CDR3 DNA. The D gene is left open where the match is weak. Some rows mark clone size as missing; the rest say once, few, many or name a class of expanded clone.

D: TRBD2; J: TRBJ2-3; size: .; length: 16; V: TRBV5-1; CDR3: CASSARTSGSTDTQYF; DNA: TGCGCCAGCAGCGCAAGGACTAGCGGGAGCACAGATACGCAGTATTTT
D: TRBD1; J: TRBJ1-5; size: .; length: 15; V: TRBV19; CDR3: CASSGRQGSNQPQHF; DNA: TGTGCCAGTAGTGGAAGACAGGGGAGCAATCAGCCCCAGCATTTT
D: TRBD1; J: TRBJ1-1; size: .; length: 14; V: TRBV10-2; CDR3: CASSEAGGNTEAFF; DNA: TGCGCCAGCAGTGAGGCAGGGGGGAACACTGAAGCTTTCTTT
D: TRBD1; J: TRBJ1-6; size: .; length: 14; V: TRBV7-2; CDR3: CASSLIGQGSPLHF; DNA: TGTGCCAGCAGCTTAATCGGACAGGGTTCACCCCTCCACTTT
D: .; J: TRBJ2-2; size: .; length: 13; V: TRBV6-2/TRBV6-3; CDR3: CASSYSRAGELFF; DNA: TGTGCCAGCAGTTACTCACGGGCCGGGGAGCTGTTTTTT
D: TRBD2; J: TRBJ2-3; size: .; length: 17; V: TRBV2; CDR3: CASSDRAGGPSLDTQYF; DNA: TGTGCCAGCAGTGACCGGGCGGGAGGGCCGAGTTTAGATACGCAGTATTTT
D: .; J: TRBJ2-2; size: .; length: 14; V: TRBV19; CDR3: CASTQTTPGGELFF; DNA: TGTGCCAGTACCCAGACAACCCCAGGCGGGGAGCTGTTTTTT
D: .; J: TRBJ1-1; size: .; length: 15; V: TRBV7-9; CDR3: CASSLEGLEHTEAFF; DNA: TGTGCCAGCAGCTTAGAGGGGTTGGAGCACACTGAAGCTTTCTTT
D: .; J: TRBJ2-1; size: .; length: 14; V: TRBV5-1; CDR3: CASSPTTDYNEQFF; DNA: TGCGCCAGCAGCCCTACGACTGACTACAATGAGCAGTTCTTC
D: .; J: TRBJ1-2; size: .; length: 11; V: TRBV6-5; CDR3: CASAETFGYTF; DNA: TGTGCCAGCGCAGAAACGTTTGGCTACACCTTC
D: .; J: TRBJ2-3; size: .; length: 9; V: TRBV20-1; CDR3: CSAGLPQYF; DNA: TGCAGTGCTGGACTCCCGCAGTATTTT
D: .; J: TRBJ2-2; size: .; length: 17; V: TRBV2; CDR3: CASSLVPSGLNTGELFF; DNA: TGTGCCAGCAGCCTAGTTCCAAGCGGGCTAAACACCGGGGAGCTGTTTTTT
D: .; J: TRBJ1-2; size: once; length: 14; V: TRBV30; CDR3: CAWSVALSGGGYTF; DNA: TGTGCCTGGAGTGTAGCCCTCAGCGGAGGAGGCTACACCTTC
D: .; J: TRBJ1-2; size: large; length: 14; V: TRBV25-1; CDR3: CASSNSGDNYGYTF; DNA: TGTGCCAGCAGTAACTCGGGGGACAACTATGGCTACACCTTC
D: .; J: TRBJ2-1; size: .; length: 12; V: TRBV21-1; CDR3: CASSKEVEEQFF; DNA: TGTGCCAGCAGCAAAGAGGTGGAGGAGCAGTTCTTC
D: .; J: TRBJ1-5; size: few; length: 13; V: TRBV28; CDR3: CASTTGGNQPQHF; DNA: TGTGCCAGCACCACGGGAGGCAATCAGCCCCAGCATTTT
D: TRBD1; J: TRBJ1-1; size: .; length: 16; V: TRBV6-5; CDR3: CASSYLVAGGNTEAFF; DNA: TGTGCCAGCAGTTACCTGGTCGCAGGGGGGAACACTGAAGCTTTCTTT
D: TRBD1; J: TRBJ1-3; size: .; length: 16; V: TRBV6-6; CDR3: CASSYPQGSSGNTIYF; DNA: TGTGCCAGCAGTTATCCACAGGGGAGCTCTGGAAACACCATATATTTT
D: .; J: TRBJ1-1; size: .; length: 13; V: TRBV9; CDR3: CASSFTGNTEAFF; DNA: TGTGCCAGCAGCTTCACAGGGAACACTGAAGCTTTCTTT
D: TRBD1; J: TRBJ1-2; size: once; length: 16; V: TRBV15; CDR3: CATSRAGTGGGYGYTF; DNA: TGTGCCACCAGCAGAGCCGGGACAGGGGGTGGCTATGGCTACACCTTC
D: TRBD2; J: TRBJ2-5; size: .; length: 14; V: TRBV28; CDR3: CASSLGGVRETQYF; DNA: TGTGCCAGCAGTTTAGGGGGGGTCCGGGAGACCCAGTACTTC
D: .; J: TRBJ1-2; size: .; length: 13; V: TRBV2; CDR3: CASSETVQVGYTF; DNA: TGTGCCAGCAGTGAAACGGTCCAGGTTGGCTACACCTTC
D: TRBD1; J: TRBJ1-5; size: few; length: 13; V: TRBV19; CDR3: CASSLTGDQPQHF; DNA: TGTGCCAGTAGTCTTACAGGGGATCAGCCCCAGCATTTT
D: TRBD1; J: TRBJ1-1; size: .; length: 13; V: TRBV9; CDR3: CASSGGVTTEAFF; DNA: TGTGCCAGCTCAGGGGGCGTGACCACTGAAGCTTTCTTT
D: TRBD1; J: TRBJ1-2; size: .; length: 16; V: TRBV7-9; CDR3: CASSLGKTGMNYGYTF; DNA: TGTGCCAGCAGCTTAGGGAAGACAGGGATGAACTATGGCTACACCTTC
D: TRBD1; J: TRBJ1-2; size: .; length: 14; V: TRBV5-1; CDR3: CASSLGQGDYGYTF; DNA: TGCGCCAGCAGCTTGGGACAGGGGGACTATGGCTACACCTTC
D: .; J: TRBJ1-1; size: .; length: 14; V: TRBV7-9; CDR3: CASSVASRDAEAFF; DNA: TGTGCCAGCAGCGTAGCCTCCCGGGATGCTGAAGCTTTCTTT
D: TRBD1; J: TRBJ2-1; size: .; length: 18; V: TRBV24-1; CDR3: CATSDFLITGTVYNEQFF; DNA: TGTGCCACCAGTGATTTTCTGATAACCGGGACAGTCTACAATGAGCAGTTCTTC
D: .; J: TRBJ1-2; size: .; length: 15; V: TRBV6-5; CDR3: CASRLQYRVGYGYTF; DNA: TGTGCCAGCAGGTTACAGTACAGGGTGGGCTATGGCTACACCTTC
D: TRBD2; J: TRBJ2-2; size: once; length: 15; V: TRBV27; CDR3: CASSLGTSGAGELFF; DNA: TGTGCCAGCAGTTTGGGGACTAGCGGGGCCGGGGAGCTGTTTTTT
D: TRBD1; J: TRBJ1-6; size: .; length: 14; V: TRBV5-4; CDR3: CASSLGDRGSPLHF; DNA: TGTGCCAGCAGCTTGGGGGACAGGGGTTCGCCCCTCCACTTT
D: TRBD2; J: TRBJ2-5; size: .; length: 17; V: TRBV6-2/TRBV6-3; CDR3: CASSPKLAGVRGETQYF; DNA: TGTGCCAGCAGCCCAAAACTAGCGGGAGTAAGGGGAGAGACCCAGTACTTC
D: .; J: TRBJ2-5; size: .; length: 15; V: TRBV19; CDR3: CASSPPLLGGETQYF; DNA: TGTGCCAGTAGTCCGCCCCTTCTCGGCGGGGAGACCCAGTACTTC
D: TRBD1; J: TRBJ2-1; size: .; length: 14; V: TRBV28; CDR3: CASSLTTGGNEQFF; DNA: TGTGCCAGCAGTTTAACAACAGGGGGCAATGAGCAGTTCTTC
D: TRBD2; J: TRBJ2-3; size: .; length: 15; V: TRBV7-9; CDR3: CASSFTELAGGRQYF; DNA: TGTGCCAGCAGCTTTACGGAACTAGCGGGGGGAAGGCAGTATTTT
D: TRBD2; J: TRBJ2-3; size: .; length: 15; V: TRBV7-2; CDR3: CASSSSSGSTDTQYF; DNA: TGTGCCAGCAGCTCCTCTAGCGGGAGCACAGATACGCAGTATTTT
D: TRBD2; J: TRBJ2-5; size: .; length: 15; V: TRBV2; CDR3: CASSERTRSAETQYF; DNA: TGTGCCAGCAGTGAGAGGACTAGGTCGGCGGAGACCCAGTACTTC
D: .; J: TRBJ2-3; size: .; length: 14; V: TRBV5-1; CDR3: CASSGASSTDTQYF; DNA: TGCGCCAGCAGCGGGGCCAGCAGCACAGATACGCAGTATTTT
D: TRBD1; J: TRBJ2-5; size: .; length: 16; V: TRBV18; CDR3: CASSPRGGQEFGTQYF; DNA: TGTGCCAGCTCACCACGCGGAGGACAGGAATTTGGGACCCAGTACTTC
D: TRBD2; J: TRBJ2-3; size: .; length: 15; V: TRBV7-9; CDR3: CASSPDSGGFNTQYF; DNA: TGTGCCAGCAGCCCAGACAGCGGGGGGTTTAATACGCAGTATTTT
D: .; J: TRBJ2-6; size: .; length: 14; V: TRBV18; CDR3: CASSLSSGANVLTF; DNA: TGTGCCAGCTCACTCTCCTCTGGGGCCAACGTCCTGACTTTC
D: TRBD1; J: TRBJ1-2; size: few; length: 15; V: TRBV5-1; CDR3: CASSLEGQGVYGYTF; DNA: TGCGCCAGCAGCTTGGAGGGACAGGGTGTCTATGGCTACACCTTC
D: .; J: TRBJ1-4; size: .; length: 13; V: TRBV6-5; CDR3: CASSSTDNEKLFF; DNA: TGTGCCAGCAGTTCCACAGATAATGAAAAACTGTTTTTT
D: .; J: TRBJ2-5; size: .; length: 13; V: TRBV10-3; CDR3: CAIQGGGQETQYF; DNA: TGTGCCATCCAGGGGGGCGGCCAAGAGACCCAGTACTTC
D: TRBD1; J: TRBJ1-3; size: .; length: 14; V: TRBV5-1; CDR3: CASSPQGVGNTIYF; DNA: TGCGCCAGCAGCCCACAGGGGGTGGGAAACACCATATATTTT
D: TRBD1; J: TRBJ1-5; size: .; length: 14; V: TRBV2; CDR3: CASNRDRGSQPQHF; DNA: TGTGCCAGCAACCGGGACAGGGGAAGTCAGCCCCAGCATTTT
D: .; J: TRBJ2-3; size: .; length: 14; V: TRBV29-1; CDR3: CSVGMVLNRDTQYF; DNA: TGCAGCGTTGGAATGGTGCTAAACCGCGATACGCAGTATTTT
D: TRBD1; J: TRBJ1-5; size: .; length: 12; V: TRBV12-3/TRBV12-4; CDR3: CASTQGAAPQHF; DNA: TGTGCCAGCACCCAGGGGGCCGCGCCCCAGCATTTT